This T cell receptor (delta chain) was documented in a study of gamma-delta chains in newborns, infants, children. The germline V gene has CDR1 GEAIGNYY and CDR2 EKD. This CDR3 is 15 amino acids long. This clone has only a few counts. TCRdb assigns this DNA the protein of a much larger clone, which departs from its translation at residue 12; this likely reflects a read error, and the protein shown comes from translating the DNA. TCRdb fed the reads to CATT. The sample includes some 6,900 delta-chain clones, 2% to 2.5% of them seen just once. V and J are TRDV2 and TRDJ2; TRDD3 agrees at 11 bases. Sequencing input: blood. The clonotype comes from a child who was a newborn, infant or young child, either healthy, febrile or measles-vaccinated (not recorded which). The CDR3, as DNA: TGTGCCTGTGACACCGTGGGGGATACGACAGCACGACTCTTCTTT. It translates to CACDTVGDTTARLFF.